Below, 29 T cell receptor beta chains from the same sample are listed, as sequenced in a study of T cells in Graves' hyperthyroidism and ophthalmopathy. Amplification targeted TCR beta CDR3 regions from RNA transcripts. In the first-round RT-PCR of the TCR CDR3, the HTBI primer set was used. TCRdb recomputed calls from the multiplex PCR reads with MiXCR, one row per CDR3 protein. Altogether 300,000 to 450,000 distinct CDR3 sequences are present, roughly 13% being singletons, with the ten largest covering more than 9.5%. Material for sequencing was blood. The receptors stem from a woman aged 60 to 75 with Graves' hyperthyroidism.

Many counts were recorded for this clonotype. The V and J genes are TRBV12-3 or TRBV12-4 and TRBJ1-1; the match to TRBD1 covers 8 bases. The CDR3 has 14 amino acids. After removal of 5 bases from V and 3 bases from J, the junction contained 5 bases not matched to a gene. The CDR3 DNA follows: TGTGCCAGCAGTCCCCGACAGGGGCACACTGAAGCTTTCTTT. As protein: CASSPRQGHTEAFF.

In DNA form, the CDR3 reads TGCAGCGTGTGGGCAGGGGGCATGTACGAGCAGTACTTC. Translation gives CSVWAGGMYEQYF. The chain employs TRBV29-1 and TRBJ2-7; 8 nucleotides agree with TRBD1. Germline-derived CDR1 and CDR2 are SQVTM and ANQGSEA. The CDR3 contains 13 residues. The V and J ends lost 6 bases and 4 bases, in that order; junction bases with no gene match: 8.

This clonotype was seen more than once but under ten times. The CDR3 DNA is TGTGCCAGCAGTGAGAGACATCCTAATGAAAAACTGTTTTTT. Translating it yields CASSERHPNEKLFF. The chain carries TRBV6-1 and TRBJ1-4; no reliable D call. The CDR3 totals 14 residues. V shed 3 bases and J shed 3 bases, with 8 bases lying between them. Germline V lookup: CDR1 MNHNS, CDR2 SASEGT.

The V gene is TRBV7-8, the J gene TRBJ2-1, with a tentative D call TRBD2 (6 bases). CDR1 is SGHVS and CDR2 is FQNEAQ in the germline V gene. Between the trimmed V and J ends, which lost 1 base and 4 bases, there was a span of 14 bases. The CDR3 length is 16 residues. CDR3 protein: CASSLVTRGKYNEQFF. The CDR3 DNA sequence: TGTGCCAGCAGCTTAGTAACGCGGGGTAAATACAATGAGCAGTTCTTC. The full variable domain, in which reference TRBV7-8 and TRBJ2-1 provide the parts outside the CDR3, is GAGVSQSPRYKVAKRGQDVALRCDPISGHVSLFWYQQALGQGPEFLTYFQNEAQLDKSGLPSDRFFAERPEGSVSTLKIQRTQQEDSAVYLCASSLVTRGKYNEQFFGPGTRLTVL.

This clonotype has a count of ten or more. The chain carries TRBV3-1 and TRBJ1-1, with a possible D match to TRBD1 (6 bases). The V gene lost 4 bases and the J gene lost 2 bases, with 11 bases spanning the gap. CDR1 is LGHDT, CDR2 YNNKEL, per germline (reference sequence). The CDR3 is 14 residues long. The DNA of the CDR3 is TGTGCCAGCAGCCCCGAGGGGGGAAACACTGAAGCTTTCTTT. This encodes CASSPEGGNTEAFF.

This clonotype was detected ten times or more. This may be a read error, as it is one base from a much larger clone. The chain employs TRBV7-9 and TRBJ2-1; D remains ambiguous. Deletions cut 5 bases from V and 7 bases from J, with 6 bases between. Germline values: CDR1 SEHNR, CDR2 FQNEAQ (reference sequence). The CDR3 has 11 amino acids. The DNA of the CDR3 is TGTGCCAGCAGCCAGATGAATGAGCAGTTCTTC. Encoded protein: CASSQMNEQFF.

Many counts were recorded for this clonotype. The chain links TRBV28 to TRBJ2-1, with a weak D call TRBD2 (7 bases). Per the germline V gene, CDR1 is MDHEN and CDR2 is SYDVKM. This CDR3 comprises 15 residues. V lost 3 bases, J lost 0 bases, and 9 bases lay in between. In nucleotides, the CDR3 is TGTGCCAGCAGTTTTAGGGGGGGCTCCTACAATGAGCAGTTCTTC. Translated, it gives CASSFRGGSYNEQFF.

This clonotype occurred many times. The chain links TRBV10-3 to TRBJ2-1; D not certain. The CDR3 extends over 13 amino acids. Trimming stripped 3 bases from V and 5 bases from J, with 8 bases between. Per germline, CDR1 ENHRY and CDR2 SYGVKD. CDR3 coding DNA: TGTGCCATCAGTGACCCGGACCACAATGAGCAGTTCTTC. Translated: CAISDPDHNEQFF.

With respect to this clonotype: Since a much larger clone is just one base distant, this may be a read error. This sequence joins TRBV7-9 and TRBJ2-7, with D possibly being TRBD2 (6 bases). Trimming stripped 4 bases from V and 6 bases from J, with 19 bases between. The V gene's germline CDR1 is SEHNR and CDR2 FQNEAQ (reference sequence). This CDR3 comprises 15 residues. CDR3 DNA: TGTGCCAGCAGCTCCCCTCGCGGGATCCCCTGCGAGCAGTACTTC. Translating gives CASSSPRGIPCEQYF. The variable domain in full, with the rest retrieved from reference TRBV7-9 and TRBJ2-7, is DTGVSQNPRHKITKRGQNVTFRCDPISEHNRLYWYRQTLGQGPEFLTYFQNEAQLEKSRLLSDRFSAERPKGSFSTLEIQRTEQGDSAMYLCASSSPRGIPCEQYFGPGTRLTVT.

This clonotype appeared many times. This sequence joins TRBV3-1 and TRBJ2-7; D not resolved. Per the germline V gene, CDR1 is LGHDT and CDR2 is YNNKEL (reference sequence). Between the trimmed V and J ends, which lost 4 bases and 6 bases, there was a span of 10 bases. This CDR3 has 12 residues. The CDR3 spells CASSRMAGEQYF. The CDR3 nucleotides are TGTGCCAGCAGCCGCATGGCCGGCGAGCAGTACTTC.

J is TRBJ2-2 and V is TRBV11-3; tentative D call: TRBD1 (5 bases). V lost 6 bases and J lost 0, with 8 bases in between. The CDR3 totals 14 residues. CDR1 is SGHNT, CDR2 YENEEA, per germline. CDR3 sequence: CASRTGSNTGELFF. The CDR3 coding sequence is TGTGCCAGCAGAACAGGTTCGAACACCGGGGAGCTGTTTTTT.

Worth noting for this clonotype: Just one base apart from a much larger clone, this may be a read error. The V gene is TRBV18, the J gene TRBJ2-6; no clear D gene. The CDR3 spans 14 residues. CDR1 is KGHSH and CDR2 is LQKENI in the germline V gene. The DNA for the CDR3 is TGTGTCAGCTCCCTTACCACAAACGCCAACGTCCTGACTTTC. It codes for CVSSLTTNANVLTF.

The table lists this clonotype with a few counts. The chain links TRBV7-9 to TRBJ2-1; perhaps D is TRBD1 or TRBD2 (5 bases each). This CDR3 comprises 12 residues. The germline V gene encodes CDR1 SEHNR and CDR2 FQNEAQ (reference sequence). V gave up 7 bases and J gave up 10 bases, with 14 bases separating them. CDR3: CASTSGTPEQFF. The CDR3 region has the DNA TGTGCCAGCACCTCCGGGACCCCCGAGCAGTTCTTC.

Ten or more counts support this clonotype. This chain joins TRBV7-3 and TRBJ1-1; no clear D. The CDR3 is made up of 13 amino acids. The V end lost 0 bases, the J end lost 3 bases, and 5 bases lay between the germline ends. The germline gives CDR1 SGHTA, CDR2 FQGTGA. CDR3 region: CASSLTGHTEAFF. The CDR3 coding sequence is TGTGCCAGCAGCTTAACGGGCCACACTGAAGCTTTCTTT.

This clonotype showed up many times. The chain links TRBV12-3 or TRBV12-4 to TRBJ1-1; the D is unclear. This CDR3 is built from 12 residues. The ends were cut back, 2 bases at V and 4 bases at J, with 5 bases in the middle. In DNA, the CDR3 is TGTGCCAGCAGTTTAATCGCCACTGAAGCTTTCTTT. Translation: CASSLIATEAFF.

This clonotype was detected many times. The chain has TRBV5-1 and TRBJ2-5, with D perhaps matching TRBD2 (6 bases). V gave up 3 bases and J gave up 5 bases, with 17 bases separating them. Germline CDR1 is SGHRS and CDR2 is YFSETQ. The CDR3 consists of 15 residues. CDR3 nucleotides: TGCGCCAGCAGCTCACGGGTTTTCGGAGGGGAGACCCAGTACTTC. Protein product: CASSSRVFGGETQYF.

This clonotype has only a few counts. The chain combines TRBV19 with TRBJ1-4, with D unresolved. The V end was cut by 6 bases, the J end by 0 bases, with 8 bases between. CDR1 LNHDA and CDR2 SQIVND come from the germline V gene (reference sequence). The length of the CDR3 is 14 residues. CDR3 coding DNA: TGTGCCAGTAGGAGAACCTCAACTAATGAAAAACTGTTTTTT. It is translated as CASRRTSTNEKLFF.

This clonotype showed up many times. The CDR3 sequence: CASSQNPRQPQHF. CDR3 nucleotide sequence: TGTGCCAGCAGTCAGAATCCCCGTCAGCCCCAGCATTTT. The chain is built from TRBV12-3 or TRBV12-4 and TRBJ1-5; D ambiguous. CDR3 length: 13 amino acids. V was shortened by 5 bases and J by 6 bases, with 11 bases between the two germline ends.

This chain links TRBV19 with TRBJ2-1; 7 bases align to TRBD1. CDR1 and CDR2 (germline): LNHDA, SQIVND (reference sequence). Trimming at V came to 1 base and at J to 7 bases, leaving 10 bases not matched to a gene. CDR3 length: 16 residues. CDR3 DNA sequence: TGTGCCAGTAGTATAGGAACCGGGACAGCCGTTAATGAGCAGTTCTTC. It translates to CASSIGTGTAVNEQFF.

The V gene is TRBV15, the J gene TRBJ1-5; D gene ambiguous. Germline lookup yields CDR1 LNHNV and CDR2 YYDKDF (reference sequence). Deletions cut 2 bases from V and 1 base from J, with 0 bases between. The CDR3 has 12 residues. The CDR3 coding sequence is TGTGCCACCAGCAGAAGCAATCAGCCCCAGCATTTT. This codes for CATSRSNQPQHF.

In its sample, this clonotype was seen many times. The chain has TRBV20-1 and TRBJ1-1, with D possibly being TRBD1 (6 bases). Germline V gene lookup returns CDR1 DFQATT and CDR2 SNEGSKA (reference sequence). Trimming pared 6 bases from V and 4 bases from J, leaving 18 bases between. This CDR3 comprises 14 residues. The CDR3 DNA reads TGCAGTGCCAATAACCCCAGGGGAGGCACTGAAGCTTTCTTT. It specifies CSANNPRGGTEAFF.

This rearrangement joins TRBV27 to TRBJ1-5; 7 nucleotides align to TRBD1. J lost 0 bases, V lost 6 bases, and 2 bases had no gene match. This CDR3 is built from 14 residues. From germline, CDR1 is MNHEY and CDR2 SMNVEV (reference sequence). CDR3 amino acids: CASRAGGSNQPQHF. In DNA, the CDR3 is TGTGCCAGCAGGGCAGGGGGTAGCAATCAGCCCCAGCATTTT.

This clonotype was recorded at least ten times. The chain links TRBV27 to TRBJ2-3; 10 nucleotides match TRBD2. Germline lookup yields CDR1 MNHEY and CDR2 SMNVEV (reference sequence). The CDR3 contains 16 residues. J lost 4 bases, V lost 7 bases, and 11 bases had no gene match. The CDR3 region has the DNA TGTGCCAGCAAGTCGTGGAGCGGGAGGGTGCCAGATACGCAGTATTTT. It encodes CASKSWSGRVPDTQYF.

This clonotype was seen a handful of times. The chain combines TRBV5-1 with TRBJ2-7; TRBD1 is a possible D gene (7 bases). This CDR3 contains 15 residues. From germline, CDR1 is SGHRS and CDR2 YFSETQ. V was clipped by 3 bases and J by 8 bases, with 21 bases between them. The CDR3 protein is CASSSYRGPREKQYF. CDR3 DNA: TGCGCCAGCAGCTCCTACAGGGGCCCTCGGGAGAAGCAGTACTTC.

This clonotype was recorded at least ten times. The J gene is TRBJ2-4, the V gene TRBV29-1; D remains ambiguous. Germline CDR1 reads SQVTM; CDR2 reads ANQGSEA. V gave up 4 bases and J gave up 0 bases, with 7 bases separating them. This CDR3 comprises 13 residues. Here the CDR3 DNA reads TGCAGCGTTGCTGGCCTAGCCAAAAACATTCAGTACTTC. Translation: CSVAGLAKNIQYF.

In its sample, this clonotype was seen many times. The chain joins TRBV5-1 to TRBJ1-3; D is possibly TRBD1 (5 bases). Looked up from germline, CDR1 is SGHRS and CDR2 is YFSETQ. Trimming cost V 4 bases and J 4 bases, with 24 bases left between them. CDR3 length: 18 residues. As DNA, the CDR3 is TGCGCCAGCAGCCCTTTTTTTGGGGCCCGGACTACGGGAAACACCATATATTTT. Its protein product is CASSPFFGARTTGNTIYF.

The rearrangement joins TRBV12-3 or TRBV12-4 to TRBJ1-5; D is possibly TRBD1 (5 bases). The V end was cut by 6 bases, the J end by 6 bases, with 9 bases between. CDR3 length equals 12 residues. This chain's CDR3 is CASRRGGQPQHF. The CDR3 coding sequence is TGTGCCAGCAGAAGGGGTGGTCAGCCCCAGCATTTT.

This clonotype was detected ten times or more. The chain couples TRBV12-3 or TRBV12-4 to TRBJ2-2; D is ambiguous. The CDR3 extends over 14 amino acids. The V and J ends lost 3 bases and 2 bases respectively, with 7 bases between them. The CDR3 nucleotides read TGTGCCAGCAGTTTGGACCAAAACACCGGGGAGCTGTTTTTT. It translates to CASSLDQNTGELFF.

The chain links TRBV19 to TRBJ1-1; 9 nucleotides agree with TRBD1. Per germline, CDR1 LNHDA and CDR2 SQIVND (reference sequence). The CDR3 consists of 12 residues. V shed 8 bases, J shed 8 bases, and the junction held 6 bases outside the gene matches. The CDR3: CASRGTGQEAFF. CDR3 sequence (DNA): TGTGCCAGTCGGGGGACAGGGCAAGAAGCTTTCTTT.